The 26 T cell receptor beta chains presented below share a single source sample, sequenced in a study of T cell repertoires in cytomegalovirus infection. These receptors' antigens are unknown. Using its own MiXCR run on the reads, TCRdb lists one record per CDR3 protein. In the table there are about 890,000 distinct CDR3 sequences, around 30% of which are singletons. The starting material was cultured CD8+ T cells from PBMCs, obtained from culture after CMV antigen stimulation. These receptors came from a human donor in good health (CMV status not recorded). Some clones in this sample may be carry-over from other donors' samples.

This clonotype has ten or more counts. Written as DNA, the CDR3 is TGTGCCAGCAGCTTAGAGGCTACGAGTGGAGAGACCCAGTACTTC. Protein: CASSLEATSGETQYF. The rearrangement links TRBV7-6 to TRBJ2-5, with D unresolved. V lost 1 base to trimming and J lost 4 bases, with 13 bases between them. CDR3 length: 15 residues. CDR1 and CDR2 from the germline V gene are SGHVS and FNYEAQ.

This clonotype was found a few times. V is TRBV6-6 and J is TRBJ1-1; 10 bases fit TRBD1. This CDR3 has 15 residues. J lost 0 bases, V lost 4 bases, and 2 bases had no gene match. CDR1 is MNHNY and CDR2 is SVGAGI in the germline V gene (reference sequence). The chain's CDR3 is CASSSTGGMNTEAFF. The CDR3 region has the DNA TGTGCCAGCAGTTCGACAGGGGGCATGAACACTGAAGCTTTCTTT.

V and J are TRBV6-5 and TRBJ1-4, with D unclear. This CDR3 comprises 13 residues. Germline CDR1 MNHEY, CDR2 SVGAGI. V shed 4 bases and J shed 6 bases, with 9 bases lying between them. The CDR3 reads CASSFRAHEKLFF. In DNA form, the CDR3 reads TGTGCCAGCAGTTTCCGGGCGCATGAAAAACTGTTTTTT.

This chain links TRBV12-3 or TRBV12-4 with TRBJ2-7, with D possibly matching TRBD2 (6 bases). V was pared by 7 bases and J by 6 bases, with 13 bases between. CDR3 size: 12 residues. The DNA for the CDR3 is TGTGCCAGCACCATGGGGAGGAGCGAGCAGTACTTC. Translating it yields CASTMGRSEQYF.

The sample holds a few counts of this clonotype. The gene calls are TRBV29-1 and TRBJ1-2; D unresolved. The CDR3 is made up of 11 amino acids. Between the trimmed V and J ends, which lost 1 base and 7 bases, there was a span of 7 bases. Germline-derived CDR1 and CDR2 are SQVTM and ANQGSEA. CDR3: CSVEVRVGYTF. In DNA form, the CDR3 reads TGCAGCGTTGAAGTTAGGGTTGGCTACACCTTC.

This clonotype was seen a few times. The chain carries TRBV27 and TRBJ1-6; 8 nucleotides line up with TRBD1. The CDR3 covers 15 residues. V trimming: 5 bases; J trimming: 7 bases; junction bases outside the gene matches: 7. Germline V lookup: CDR1 MNHEY, CDR2 SMNVEV (reference sequence). Here the CDR3 DNA reads TGTGCCAGCAGTCCAATCGGGACAGGCAATTCACCCCTCCACTTT. Encoded protein: CASSPIGTGNSPLHF.

In this sample, this clonotype turned up a few times. J is TRBJ2-1 and V is TRBV7-2, with 9 bases fitting TRBD1. V shed 6 bases and J 5 bases; nucleotides not matched to a gene: 14. CDR3 length: 17 residues. Germline V gene lookup returns CDR1 SGHTA and CDR2 FQGNSA. This chain's CDR3 is CASRLFRRDRANNEQFF. Here the CDR3 DNA reads TGTGCCAGCAGGTTATTTCGCCGGGACAGGGCCAACAATGAGCAGTTCTTC.

This clonotype was seen repeatedly, ten times or more. The V gene is TRBV7-2, the J gene TRBJ2-3; TRBD2 matches at 7 bases. This CDR3 comprises 17 residues. The ends lost 2 bases at V and 3 bases at J; junction bases unmatched: 11. Per the germline V gene, CDR1 is SGHTA and CDR2 is FQGNSA. The DNA of the CDR3 is TGTGCCAGCAGCTTACTGGACGGCGGGGGACTAACAGATACGCAGTATTTT. It is translated as CASSLLDGGGLTDTQYF.

This clonotype was picked up many times. The rearrangement joins TRBV7-8 to TRBJ1-1, with 7 bases lining up with TRBD1. Losses at the gene ends were 5 bases for V and 2 bases for J; bases not matched to a gene: 11. The CDR3 covers 16 residues. Germline CDR1 SGHVS, CDR2 FQNEAQ. CDR3 coding DNA: TGTGCCAGCAGCCCAGGGGGGGAATCCGCTAACACTGAAGCTTTCTTT. It codes for CASSPGGESANTEAFF.

The V gene is TRBV7-6, the J gene TRBJ1-1, with TRBD1 identical over 8 bases. Germline V lookup: CDR1 SGHVS, CDR2 FNYEAQ. Trimming took 1 base from V and 0 from J; bases not matched to a gene: 7. This CDR3 has 17 amino acids. CDR3 residues: CASSLGGQGLMNTEAFF. The CDR3 DNA sequence: TGTGCCAGCAGCTTAGGAGGACAGGGTTTAATGAACACTGAAGCTTTCTTT.

The genes are TRBV24-1 and TRBJ2-3; 11 bases agree with TRBD1. The CDR3 covers 18 residues. The V gene end was trimmed by 4 bases and the J gene end by 2 bases; junction bases not matched to a gene: 10. Germline V gives CDR1 KGHDR, CDR2 SFDVKD. CDR3 coding DNA: TGTGCCACCAGTGAGTGGACAGGGGGCGTTTCGGTCACAGATACGCAGTATTTT. As protein: CATSEWTGGVSVTDTQYF.

The V gene is TRBV6-2 or TRBV6-3, the J gene TRBJ1-2; 7 positions agree with TRBD1. This CDR3 spans 13 amino acids. V dropped 5 bases and J dropped 2; count of bases not matched to a gene: 2. Germline lookup yields CDR1 MNHEY and CDR2 SVGEGT. The DNA of the CDR3 is TGTGCCAGCAGTGCGGACAGGAACTATGGCTACACCTTC. This gives the protein CASSADRNYGYTF.

This clonotype showed up many times. The chain is built from TRBV7-6 and TRBJ2-3, with 9 nucleotides matching TRBD2. This CDR3 is built from 16 residues. Germline V gene lookup returns CDR1 SGHVS and CDR2 FNYEAQ. Germline trimming cut 1 base from V and 2 bases from J; bases unmatched to any gene: 4. The CDR3 DNA reads as TGTGCCAGCAGCTTAGAGCTAGCGGGGAACACAGATACGCAGTATTTT. It encodes CASSLELAGNTDTQYF.

This clonotype came up many times. The chain uses TRBV12-3 or TRBV12-4 and TRBJ1-1; D is undetermined. V gave up 3 bases and J gave up 1 base, with 9 bases separating them. The CDR3 covers 14 residues. CDR3 sequence (DNA): TGTGCCAGCAGTTTCGAGGACCCGAACACTGAAGCTTTCTTT. It translates to CASSFEDPNTEAFF.

This clonotype was picked up a small number of times. The J gene is TRBJ2-3, the V gene TRBV2, with D possibly matching TRBD1 (6 bases). Looked up from germline, CDR1 is SNHLY and CDR2 is FYNNEI. Trimming took off 8 bases at V and 1 base at J, with 10 bases between the two ends. CDR3 length: 13 amino acids. CDR3: CASDRSGTDTQYF. The DNA for the CDR3 is TGTGCCAGCGACAGGTCAGGCACAGATACGCAGTATTTT.

The genes are TRBV29-1 and TRBJ1-1, with D maybe TRBD1 (5 bases). V was trimmed by 7 bases and J by 7 bases, leaving 10 bases between them. CDR1 is SQVTM and CDR2 is ANQGSEA in the germline V gene. The CDR3 contains 10 residues. CDR3 region: CSANRNEAFF. DNA for the CDR3: TGCAGCGCAAACAGGAATGAAGCTTTCTTT.

The rearrangement links TRBV7-8 to TRBJ1-3; tentative D call: TRBD1 (5 bases). The CDR3 has 17 amino acids. V gave up 2 bases and J gave up 5 bases, with 19 bases separating them. Germline V lookup: CDR1 SGHVS, CDR2 FQNEAQ. The CDR3 bases are TGTGCCAGCAGCTTAAACCCCCTTGGCAGGGTTAGAAACACCATATATTTT. Translated: CASSLNPLGRVRNTIYF.

The chain joins TRBV6-5 to TRBJ1-2; D remains unclear. V dropped 5 bases and J dropped 5 bases, with 18 bases sitting between them. In germline, CDR1 is MNHEY, CDR2 SVGAGI. CDR3 size: 15 residues. The CDR3 here is CASSNLPPRPYGYTF. As DNA, the CDR3 is TGTGCCAGCAGTAACCTACCGCCCCGGCCGTATGGCTACACCTTC.

This chain links TRBV5-6 with TRBJ1-5, with D possibly TRBD1 on 5 matching bases. V was clipped by 6 bases and J by 6 bases, with 13 bases between them. The CDR3 length is 13 residues. Germline V gene lookup returns CDR1 SGHDT and CDR2 YYEEEE. This CDR3 is CASTSGGAQPQHF. The CDR3 bases are TGTGCCAGCACCTCTGGTGGGGCTCAGCCCCAGCATTTT.

Concerning this clonotype: One junction end does not reproduce the germline sequence, and a read error may be involved. The rearrangement links TRBV11-1 to TRBJ1-1, with D unclear. CDR3 length equals 15 residues. The germline V gene has CDR1 SGHAT and CDR2 FQDESV (reference sequence). The CDR3: CAGSLSPDENTEAFF. The CDR3 coding sequence is TGTGCCGGCAGCTTATCCCCGGATGAGAACACTGAAGCTTTCTTT.

This clonotype is a singleton in its sample. This chain connects TRBV6-5 to TRBJ2-7; TRBD2 is a possible D gene (5 bases). The CDR3 runs 13 residues. V lost 2 bases and J 7 bases, leaving 12 bases between the germline ends. Germline V lookup: CDR1 MNHEY, CDR2 SVGAGI. CDR3 nucleotide sequence: TGTGCCAGCAGTTACAAGGGCGGCGGGGAGCAGTACGTC. Encoded protein: CASSYKGGGEQYV.

This clonotype showed up many times. This sequence joins TRBV7-2 and TRBJ2-4; 9 bases match TRBD1. After removal of 3 bases from V and 4 bases from J, the junction contained 10 bases not matched to a gene. In germline, CDR1 is SGHTA, CDR2 FQGNSA. The CDR3 spans 17 residues. CDR3 DNA sequence: TGTGCCAGCAGCTTCCCTAACCCGGGACAGGGTAAAAACATTCAGTACTTC. This sequence encodes CASSFPNPGQGKNIQYF.

The rearrangement links TRBV11-2 to TRBJ1-6; D unresolved. Trimming removed 8 bases from V and 9 bases from J, with 11 bases in between. CDR3 size: 12 residues. Germline V gene sequence: CDR1 SGHAT, CDR2 FQNNGV. CDR3 sequence reads: CASGEASSPLHF. The DNA of the CDR3 is TGTGCCAGCGGGGAAGCGAGTTCACCCCTCCACTTT. The entire variable domain, with the rest obtained from reference TRBV11-2 and TRBJ1-6, is as follows: EAGVAQSPRYKIIEKRQSVAFWCNPISGHATLYWYQQILGQGPKLLIQFQNNGVVDDSQLPKDRFSAERLKGVDSTLKIQPAKLEDSAVYLCASGEASSPLHFGNGTRLTVT.

Of note for this clonotype: This may be a read error: a much more frequent sequence differs by one nucleotide. J is TRBJ1-2 and V is TRBV12-5, with TRBD1 as a possible D gene (6 bases). V was pared by 4 bases and J by 6 bases, with 21 bases between. From germline, CDR1 is LGHNT and CDR2 FRNRAP. This CDR3 is 16 amino acids long. The CDR3: CASGSHPLTGSDGYTF. CDR3 DNA sequence: TGTGCTAGTGGTTCCCACCCCCTCACAGGGAGCGATGGCTACACCTTC.

The V and J genes are TRBV4-1 and TRBJ2-3, with D possibly called TRBD1 or TRBD2 (5 bases each). The CDR3 is 16 residues long. Germline-derived CDR1 and CDR2 are MGHRA and YSYEKL. Trimming shortened V by 0 bases and J by 2 bases, and 12 bases separated the two germline ends. CDR3 residues: CASSQEWGPNTDTQYF. CDR3 sequence (DNA): TGCGCCAGCAGCCAAGAGTGGGGACCCAACACAGATACGCAGTATTTT.

The V call is TRBV27, the J call TRBJ1-4; the D is unclear. The CDR3 loop spans 14 amino acids. V was trimmed by 2 bases and J by 4 bases, leaving 8 bases between them. Germline V lookup: CDR1 MNHEY, CDR2 SMNVEV (reference sequence). The DNA of the CDR3 is TGTGCCAGCAGTTTAGGAACATTTAATGAAAAACTGTTTTTT. Its translation: CASSLGTFNEKLFF. Full variable domain (missing parts from reference TRBV27 and TRBJ1-4): EAQVTQNPRYLITVTGKKLTVTCSQNMNHEYMSWYRQDPGLGLRQIYYSMNVEVTDKGDVPEGYKVSRKEKRNFPLILESPSPNQTSLYFCASSLGTFNEKLFFGSGTQLSVL.